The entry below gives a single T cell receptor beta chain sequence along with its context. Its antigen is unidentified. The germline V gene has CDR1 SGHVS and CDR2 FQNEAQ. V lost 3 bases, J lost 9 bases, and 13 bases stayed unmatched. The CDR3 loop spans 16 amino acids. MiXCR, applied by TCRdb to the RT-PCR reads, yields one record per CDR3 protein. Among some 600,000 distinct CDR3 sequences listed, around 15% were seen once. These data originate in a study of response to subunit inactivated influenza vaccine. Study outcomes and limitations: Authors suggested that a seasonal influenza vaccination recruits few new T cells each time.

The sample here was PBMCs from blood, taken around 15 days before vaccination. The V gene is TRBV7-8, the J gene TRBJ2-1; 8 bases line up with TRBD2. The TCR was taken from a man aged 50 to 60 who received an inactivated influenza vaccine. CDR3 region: CASSLRGVGEIREQFF. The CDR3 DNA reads TGTGCCAGCAGCTTGCGGGGGGTCGGGGAAATTCGTGAGCAGTTCTTC.